This TCR beta chain appears in the sequencing data of a study of PD-1 blockade in mismatch repair-deficient tumors. Across the study: Patients had eleven to twelve mismatch repair-deficient cancer types, all previously treated and progressing.

Overall study results and limits: Tumor-resident clones, often absent from pretreatment blood, expanded after pembrolizumab and then contracted.

Sequencing used immunoSEQ multiplex PCR; TCRdb keeps in-frame clones, though not all of them. The sample contains under 95,000 clones, roughly 80% of which appear only once. Mismatch repair deficiency was confirmed in all patients, by PCR or immunohistochemistry. TCR sequencing covered a few patients who responded to pembrolizumab. To note about this clone: The antigen is not known.

Germline V lookup: CDR1 SNHLY, CDR2 FYNNEI. Trimming cost V 9 bases and J 0 bases, with 9 bases left between them. This CDR3 is 13 amino acids long. Sequencing used peripheral blood, obtained 44 weeks after starting pembrolizumab. The sequence derives from an adult with mismatch repair-deficient cancer. V and J are TRBV2 and TRBJ2-1; D might be TRBD2 (6 bases). In DNA, the CDR3 is TGTGCCAGTAGCGGATTCTCCTACAATGAGCAGTTCTTC. The encoded protein is CASSGFSYNEQFF.